Following are 27 T cell receptor beta chains from one sample sequenced in a study of blood T cell repertoires in COVID-19. This table comes from immunoSEQ multiplex PCR, and its TCRdb copy is limited to in-frame clones, with some not included. The top ten hold around 4.2% of the sample, which has around 110,000 clones, around 82% seen once. Sequenced: peripheral blood. Receptors originate from a human donor in a cohort sampled during active COVID-19.

V is TRBV14 and J is TRBJ2-1, with 9 positions matching TRBD2. V lost 3 bases and J lost 10; bases outside the gene matches: 10. This CDR3 has 15 residues. CDR1 is SGHDN, CDR2 FVKESK, per germline. CDR3 nucleotides: TGTGCCAGCAGCCAGTCTAGCGGGATGGGTCGAGAGCAGTTCTTC. It is translated as CASSQSSGMGREQFF.

The chain joins TRBV2 to TRBJ1-1; D is possibly TRBD1 (6 bases). Looked up from germline, CDR1 is SNHLY and CDR2 is FYNNEI. The V end was cut by 9 bases, the J end by 11 bases, with 22 bases between. The CDR3 is 13 amino acids. The CDR3 loop is CASEEQGVGWAFF. The CDR3 DNA follows: TGTGCCAGTGAAGAACAGGGAGTGGGATGGGCTTTCTTT.

The chain couples TRBV20-1 to TRBJ2-1; tentatively, D is TRBD1 (5 bases). The CDR3 runs to 10 residues. Deletions cut 3 bases from V and 10 bases from J, with 7 bases between. Germline V gene sequence: CDR1 DFQATT, CDR2 SNEGSKA (reference sequence). This CDR3 is CSARGREQFF. The CDR3, as DNA: TGCAGTGCTAGGGGGCGAGAGCAGTTCTTC.

This chain joins TRBV3-1 (or the pseudogene TRBV3-2) and TRBJ1-2; the D is unclear. Trimming removed 4 bases from V and 8 bases from J, with 17 bases in between. CDR3 length: 14 amino acids. Germline CDR1 LGHDT, CDR2 YNNKEL (reference sequence). CDR3: CASSPWLGGSGYTF. CDR3 coding DNA: TGTGCCAGCAGCCCCTGGTTGGGAGGGAGCGGCTACACCTTC.

This clone was counted once. Other DNA sequences within the sample encode an identical CDR3. This chain connects TRBV2 to TRBJ1-2; 7 bases map to TRBD1. Germline lookup yields CDR1 SNHLY and CDR2 FYNNEI. V was clipped by 3 bases and J by 4 bases; unmatched bases: 5. The CDR3 is 14 residues long. The chain's CDR3 is CASSEGQGVYGYTF. The CDR3 DNA is TGTGCCAGCAGTGAGGGTCAGGGGGTCTATGGCTACACCTTC.

Here the CDR3 reads CASSEGLAGNYEQYF. CDR3 in DNA: TGTGCCAGCTCGGAGGGACTAGCGGGAAACTACGAGCAGTACTTC. V is TRBV18 and J is TRBJ2-7, with 13 bases matching TRBD2. V lost 6 bases and J lost 3; bases outside the gene matches: 5. This CDR3 is 15 amino acids long. Per the germline V gene, CDR1 is KGHSH and CDR2 is LQKENI.

V is TRBV5-8 and J is TRBJ1-1, with a possible D match to TRBD1 (5 bases). The CDR3 covers 18 residues. CDR1 SGHTS and CDR2 YDEGEE come from the germline V gene. Trimming cost V 0 bases and J 1 base, with 19 bases left between them. CDR3 amino acids: CASSLASGRGPQNTEAFF. CDR3 bases: TGTGCCAGCAGCTTGGCGTCCGGTAGGGGCCCACAGAACACTGAAGCTTTCTTT. Supplemented by reference TRBV5-8 and TRBJ1-1, the full variable domain reads EAGVTQSPTHLIKTRGQQATLRCSPISGHTSVYWYQQALGLGLQFLLWYDEGEERNRGNFPPRFSGRQFPNYSSELNVNALELEDSALYLCASSLASGRGPQNTEAFFGQGTRLTVV.

The chain employs TRBV9 and TRBJ2-3; 11 bases match TRBD2. This CDR3 contains 15 residues. Unmatched junction bases numbered 3, after V lost 3 bases and J lost 3 bases. The V gene's germline CDR1 is SGDLS and CDR2 YYNGEE. In DNA, the CDR3 is TGTGCCAGCAGCGCACGACTAGCGGGGACAGATACGCAGTATTTT. Its translation: CASSARLAGTDTQYF.

The chain's CDR3 is CASSSLAGGYRLDTQYF. The CDR3 nucleotides are TGTGCCAGCAGCTCATTAGCGGGAGGGTATCGGTTAGATACGCAGTATTTT. The chain joins TRBV7-2 to TRBJ2-3; the match to TRBD2 covers 11 bases. The V gene's germline CDR1 is SGHTA and CDR2 FQGNSA. J was trimmed by 5 bases and V by 4 bases; bases with no gene match: 11. The CDR3 has 17 residues.

The J gene is TRBJ2-1, the V gene TRBV7-2, with 7 bases that match TRBD2. V lost 6 bases, J lost 5 bases, and 10 bases stayed unmatched. In germline, CDR1 is SGHTA, CDR2 FQGNSA. This CDR3 is 15 amino acids long. CDR3 protein: CASRSSGLGNNEQFF. The CDR3 bases are TGTGCCAGCAGGAGTAGCGGGCTCGGTAACAATGAGCAGTTCTTC.

This rearrangement joins TRBV9 to TRBJ1-2; tentative D call: TRBD1 (6 bases). This CDR3 has 13 amino acids. V lost 4 bases and J 11 bases, leaving 18 bases between the germline ends. Germline V lookup: CDR1 SGDLS, CDR2 YYNGEE. The CDR3 loop reads CASSLTPGQKYTF. In nucleotides, the CDR3 is TGTGCCAGCAGCCTAACCCCGGGACAAAAATACACCTTC.

This clone was counted a single time. This chain joins TRBV4-1 and TRBJ1-4; D may be TRBD1 (6 bases). Germline CDR1 is MGHRA and CDR2 is YSYEKL. V lost 5 bases and J 8 bases, leaving 24 bases between the germline ends. The length of the CDR3 is 17 residues. The CDR3: CASSSLVIVGGREKLFF. The CDR3 nucleotides read TGCGCCAGCAGCTCCCTAGTGATAGTAGGGGGAAGGGAAAAACTGTTTTTT.

V is TRBV12-3 or TRBV12-4 and J is TRBJ1-2, with 8 bases fitting TRBD1. The J segment lost 6 bases and the V segment lost 5 bases, leaving 5 bases of the junction unmatched. This CDR3 has 13 amino acids. CDR3 in amino acids: CASSPTTGDGYTF. The CDR3, as DNA: TGTGCCAGCAGTCCCACGACAGGGGATGGCTACACCTTC.

J is TRBJ1-1 and V is TRBV7-9; D may be TRBD1 (5 bases). The V end lost 1 base, the J end lost 5 bases, and 11 bases lay between the germline ends. Germline assignment: CDR1 SEHNR and CDR2 FQNEAQ (reference sequence). This CDR3 comprises 14 residues. The CDR3 DNA reads TGTGCCAGCAGCTTAGAGGCGGGACCGACTGAAGCTTTCTTT. Protein: CASSLEAGPTEAFF.

V and J are TRBV11-3 and TRBJ2-1; TRBD2 matches 8 bases. Germline trimming cut 4 bases from V and 3 bases from J; bases unmatched to any gene: 5. Germline CDR1 is SGHNT and CDR2 is YENEEA. The CDR3 covers 15 residues. CDR3 DNA: TGTGCCAGCAGCTCGCGGGAGGCTGACTACAATGAGCAGTTCTTC. It translates to CASSSREADYNEQFF.

The V and J genes are TRBV4-3 and TRBJ1-2, with 7 positions matching TRBD1. V shed 3 bases and J 5 bases; nucleotides not matched to a gene: 9. Germline V gene data show CDR1 as LGHNA and CDR2 as YSLEER. The CDR3 contains 15 residues. This chain's CDR3 is CASSQYDRDSYGYTF. CDR3 bases: TGCGCCAGCAGCCAGTACGACCGGGACAGTTATGGCTACACCTTC.

V gene TRBV7-2 combines with J gene TRBJ2-3, with 10 bases that match TRBD2. The V gene's germline CDR1 is SGHTA and CDR2 FQGNSA. The CDR3 contains 16 residues. Trimming at V came to 5 bases and at J to 0 bases, leaving 5 bases not matched to a gene. The CDR3 DNA is TGTGCCAGCAGCAGGACTAGCGGAGGCAGCACAGATACGCAGTATTTT. Protein product: CASSRTSGGSTDTQYF. Combining the CDR3 with reference TRBV7-2 and TRBJ2-3 gives the whole variable domain GAGVSQSPSNKVTEKGKDVELRCDPISGHTALYWYRQSLGQGLEFLIYFQGNSAPDKSGLPSDRFSAERTGGSVSTLTIQRTQQEDSAVYLCASSRTSGGSTDTQYFGPGTRLTVL.

The V call is TRBV11-3, the J call TRBJ2-3; maybe TRBD2 (6 bases). The CDR3 has 15 residues. The germline CDR1 and CDR2 sequences are SGHNT and YENEEA. V gave up 1 base and J gave up 3 bases, with 11 bases separating them. CDR3 sequence: CASSLAGEFTDTQYF. The CDR3, as DNA: TGTGCCAGCAGCTTAGCGGGAGAGTTTACAGATACGCAGTATTTT.

This clone has more than one count but fewer than ten. V gene TRBV16 combines with J gene TRBJ2-5, with D unclear. Germline V gene lookup returns CDR1 KGHSY and CDR2 FQNENV. V was clipped by 0 bases and J by 7 bases, with 9 bases between them. The CDR3 covers 13 residues. For the CDR3, the DNA is TGTGCCAGCAGCCAATCCAGGTCAGGGACCCAGTACTTC. This sequence encodes CASSQSRSGTQYF.

V is TRBV7-2 and J is TRBJ2-7; 9 bases match TRBD1. Looked up from germline, CDR1 is SGHTA and CDR2 is FQGNSA. The CDR3 totals 14 residues. The trim removed 4 bases at V and 3 bases at J, leaving 4 bases unmatched. CDR3 region: CASSYGTGNYEQYF. The DNA for the CDR3 is TGTGCCAGCAGCTATGGGACAGGGAACTACGAGCAGTACTTC.

V and J are TRBV6-5 and TRBJ1-2; D might be TRBD1 (5 bases). CDR3 length: 14 amino acids. Looked up from germline, CDR1 is MNHEY and CDR2 is SVGAGI. Trimming removed 2 bases at V and 4 bases at J, with 11 bases between. The CDR3 sequence: CASSYQGTSYGYTF. CDR3 coding DNA: TGTGCCAGCAGTTACCAGGGCACCAGCTATGGCTACACCTTC.

The gene calls are TRBV18 and TRBJ1-1, with a tentative D call TRBD1 (6 bases). The germline gives CDR1 KGHSH, CDR2 LQKENI. This CDR3 comprises 14 residues. V dropped 3 bases and J dropped 6 bases, with 14 bases sitting between them. The CDR3, as DNA: TGTGCCAGCTCACCCCTCCGGGCAGGGGCTGAAGCTTTCTTT. Its translation: CASSPLRAGAEAFF.

In DNA, the CDR3 is TGTGCCAGTGGTCTGGCGGGGGCATCCTACGAGCAGTACTTC. Translation gives CASGLAGASYEQYF. J is TRBJ2-7 and V is TRBV6-5, with D possibly TRBD2 on 7 matching bases. Germline assignment: CDR1 MNHEY and CDR2 SVGAGI. The CDR3 totals 14 residues. The ends were cut back, 9 bases at V and 1 base at J, with 16 bases in the middle.

The chain carries TRBV7-9 and TRBJ1-1; D ambiguous. The V end lost 4 bases, the J end lost 4 bases, and 10 bases lay between the germline ends. From germline, CDR1 is SEHNR and CDR2 FQNEAQ (reference sequence). The CDR3 has 13 amino acids. The CDR3 coding sequence is TGTGCCAGCAGCTCCCGAGGGTCCACTGAAGCTTTCTTT. As protein: CASSSRGSTEAFF.

The chain uses TRBV9 and TRBJ2-5; possible D gene TRBD2, 7 bases. V was pared by 5 bases and J by 1 base, with 21 bases between. Germline V lookup: CDR1 SGDLS, CDR2 YYNGEE. The CDR3 spans 17 residues. Here the CDR3 reads CASSPRGGRVSQETQYF. The CDR3 DNA reads as TGTGCCAGCAGTCCGAGGGGGGGGCGGGTATCCCAAGAGACCCAGTACTTC.

Comment on this clone: This same CDR3 is encoded by further DNA sequences in the sample. The chain carries TRBV5-6 and TRBJ1-4; a weak D match, TRBD1 (6 bases). Germline CDR1 SGHDT, CDR2 YYEEEE. The CDR3 is 16 residues long. Trimming took 2 bases from V and 0 from J, leaving 11 bases between them. The CDR3 DNA reads as TGTGCCAGCAGCTTCGAACAGGGCGCAACTAATGAAAAACTGTTTTTT. This sequence encodes CASSFEQGATNEKLFF. Supplemented by reference TRBV5-6 and TRBJ1-4, the full variable domain reads DAGVTQSPTHLIKTRGQQVTLRCSPKSGHDTVSWYQQALGQGPQFIFQYYEEEERQRGNFPDRFSGHQFPNYSSELNVNALLLGDSALYLCASSFEQGATNEKLFFGSGTQLSVL.

V usage is TRBV7-2 and J usage is TRBJ2-3; 9 bases agree with TRBD2. This CDR3 is 14 amino acids long. CDR1 is SGHTA, CDR2 FQGNSA, per germline. V was pared by 5 bases and J by 3 bases, with 3 bases of the junction left unmatched. The CDR3 protein is CASSRAGGTDTQYF. The CDR3 DNA reads as TGTGCCAGCAGCCGGGCGGGGGGGACAGATACGCAGTATTTT.